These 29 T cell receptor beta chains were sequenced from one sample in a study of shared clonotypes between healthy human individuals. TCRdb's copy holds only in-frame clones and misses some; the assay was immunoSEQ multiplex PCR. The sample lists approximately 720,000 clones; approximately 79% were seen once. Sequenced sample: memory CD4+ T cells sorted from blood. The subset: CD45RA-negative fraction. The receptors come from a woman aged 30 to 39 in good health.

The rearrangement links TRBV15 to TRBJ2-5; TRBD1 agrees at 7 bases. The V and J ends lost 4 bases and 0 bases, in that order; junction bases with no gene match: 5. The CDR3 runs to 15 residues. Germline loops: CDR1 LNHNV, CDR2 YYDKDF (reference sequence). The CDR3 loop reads CATSKTRGYQETQYF. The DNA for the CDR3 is TGTGCCACCAGCAAGACCAGGGGGTACCAAGAGACCCAGTACTTC.

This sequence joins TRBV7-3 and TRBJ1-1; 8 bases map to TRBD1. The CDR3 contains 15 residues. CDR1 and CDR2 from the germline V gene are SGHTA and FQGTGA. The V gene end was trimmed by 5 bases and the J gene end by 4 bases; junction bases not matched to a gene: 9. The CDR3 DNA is TGTGCCAGCAGCCCCCAACCAGGGGGCGGCACTGAAGCTTTCTTT. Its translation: CASSPQPGGGTEAFF.

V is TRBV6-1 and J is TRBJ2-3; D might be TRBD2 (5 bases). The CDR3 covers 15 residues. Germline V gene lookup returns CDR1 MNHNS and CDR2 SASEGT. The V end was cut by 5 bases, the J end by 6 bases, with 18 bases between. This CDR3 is CASSRASQPGDTQYF. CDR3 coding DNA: TGTGCCAGCAGTCGGGCTTCACAACCGGGGGATACGCAGTATTTT.

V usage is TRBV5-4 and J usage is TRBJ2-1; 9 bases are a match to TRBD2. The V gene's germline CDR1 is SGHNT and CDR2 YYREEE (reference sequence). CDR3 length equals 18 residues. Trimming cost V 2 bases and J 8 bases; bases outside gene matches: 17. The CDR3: CASSLGLAGSWGNDEQFF. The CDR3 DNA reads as TGTGCCAGCAGCTTAGGGCTAGCGGGATCTTGGGGCAATGATGAGCAGTTCTTC.

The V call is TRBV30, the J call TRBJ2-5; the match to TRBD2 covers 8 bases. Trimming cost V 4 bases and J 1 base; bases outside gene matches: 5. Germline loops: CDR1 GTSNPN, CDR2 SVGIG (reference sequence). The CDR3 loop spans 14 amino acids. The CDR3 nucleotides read TGTGCCTGGATTCCCGGGGGGGCCCAAGAGACCCAGTACTTC. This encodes CAWIPGGAQETQYF.

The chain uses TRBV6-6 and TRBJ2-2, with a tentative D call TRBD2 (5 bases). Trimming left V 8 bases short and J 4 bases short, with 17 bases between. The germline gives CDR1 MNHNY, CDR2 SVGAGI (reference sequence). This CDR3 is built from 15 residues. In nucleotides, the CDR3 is TGTGCCAGCTCCCGTGAGGGAGATGTCACCGGGGAGCTGTTTTTT. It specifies CASSREGDVTGELFF.

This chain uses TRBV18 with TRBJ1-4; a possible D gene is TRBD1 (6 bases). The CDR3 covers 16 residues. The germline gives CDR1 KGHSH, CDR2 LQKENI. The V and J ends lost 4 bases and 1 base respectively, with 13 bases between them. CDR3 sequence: CASSHRTAGTNEKLFF. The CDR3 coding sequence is TGTGCCAGCTCACATAGGACAGCCGGAACTAATGAAAAACTGTTTTTT.

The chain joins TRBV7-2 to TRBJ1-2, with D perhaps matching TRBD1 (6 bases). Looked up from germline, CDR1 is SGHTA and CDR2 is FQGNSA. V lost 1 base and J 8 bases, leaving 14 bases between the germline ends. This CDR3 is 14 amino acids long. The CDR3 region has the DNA TGTGCCAGCAGCTTAGATCAGGGGACGGGCGGCTACACCTTC. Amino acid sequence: CASSLDQGTGGYTF. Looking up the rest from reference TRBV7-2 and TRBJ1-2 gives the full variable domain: GAGVSQSPSNKVTEKGKDVELRCDPISGHTALYWYRQSLGQGLEFLIYFQGNSAPDKSGLPSDRFSAERTGGSVSTLTIQRTQQEDSAVYLCASSLDQGTGGYTFGSGTRLTVV.

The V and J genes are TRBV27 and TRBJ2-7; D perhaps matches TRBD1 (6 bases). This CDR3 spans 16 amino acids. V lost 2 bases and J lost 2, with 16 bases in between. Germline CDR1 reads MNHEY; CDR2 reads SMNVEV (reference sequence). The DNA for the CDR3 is TGTGCCAGCAGTTTAGCCCCTGGGGGACACGCCTACGAGCAGTACTTC. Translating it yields CASSLAPGGHAYEQYF.

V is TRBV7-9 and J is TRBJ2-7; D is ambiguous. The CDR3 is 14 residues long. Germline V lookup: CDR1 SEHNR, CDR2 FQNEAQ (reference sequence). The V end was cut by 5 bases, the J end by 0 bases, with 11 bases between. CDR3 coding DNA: TGTGCCAGCAGCCCCCCCATTGCCTCCTACGAGCAGTACTTC. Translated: CASSPPIASYEQYF.

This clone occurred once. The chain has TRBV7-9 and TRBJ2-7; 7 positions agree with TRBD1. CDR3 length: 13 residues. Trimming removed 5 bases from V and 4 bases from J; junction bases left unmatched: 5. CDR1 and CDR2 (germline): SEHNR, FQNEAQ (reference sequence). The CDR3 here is CASSPLRGYEQYF. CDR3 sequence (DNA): TGTGCCAGCAGCCCTCTCAGGGGGTACGAGCAGTACTTC.

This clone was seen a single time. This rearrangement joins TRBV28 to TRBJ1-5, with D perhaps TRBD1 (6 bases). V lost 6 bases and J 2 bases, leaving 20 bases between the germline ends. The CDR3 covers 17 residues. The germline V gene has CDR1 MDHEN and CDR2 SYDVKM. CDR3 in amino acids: CASRLGAAKAGNQPQHF. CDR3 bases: TGTGCCAGCAGACTGGGGGCAGCCAAGGCGGGCAATCAGCCCCAGCATTTT.

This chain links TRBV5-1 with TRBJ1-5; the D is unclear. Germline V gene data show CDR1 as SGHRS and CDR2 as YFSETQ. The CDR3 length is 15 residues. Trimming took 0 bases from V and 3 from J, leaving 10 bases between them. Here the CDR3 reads CASSLEAGNNQPQHF. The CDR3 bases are TGCGCCAGCAGCTTGGAGGCCGGGAACAATCAGCCCCAGCATTTT.

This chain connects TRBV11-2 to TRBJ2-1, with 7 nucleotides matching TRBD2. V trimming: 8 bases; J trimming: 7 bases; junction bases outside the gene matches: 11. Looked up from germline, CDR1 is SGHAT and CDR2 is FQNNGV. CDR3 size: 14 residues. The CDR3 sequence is CASRRPGGGNEQFF. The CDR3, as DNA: TGTGCCAGCCGGAGGCCTGGGGGGGGGAATGAGCAGTTCTTC.

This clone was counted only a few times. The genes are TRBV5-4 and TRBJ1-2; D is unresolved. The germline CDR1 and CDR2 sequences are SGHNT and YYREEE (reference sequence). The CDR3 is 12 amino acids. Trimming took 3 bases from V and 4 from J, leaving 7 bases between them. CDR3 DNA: TGTGCCAGCAGCTCCCACAGCTATGGCTACACCTTC. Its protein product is CASSSHSYGYTF. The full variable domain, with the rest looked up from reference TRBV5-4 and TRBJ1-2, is ETGVTQSPTHLIKTRGQQVTLRCSSQSGHNTVSWYQQALGQGPQFIFQYYREEENGRGNFPPRFSGLQFPNYSSELNVNALELDDSALYLCASSSHSYGYTFGSGTRLTVV.

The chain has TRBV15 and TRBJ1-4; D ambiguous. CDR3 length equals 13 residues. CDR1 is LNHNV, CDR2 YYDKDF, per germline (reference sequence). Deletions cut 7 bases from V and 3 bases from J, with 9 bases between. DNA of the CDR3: TGTGCCACCAAGGGCAGCTCTAATGAAAAACTGTTTTTT. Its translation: CATKGSSNEKLFF.

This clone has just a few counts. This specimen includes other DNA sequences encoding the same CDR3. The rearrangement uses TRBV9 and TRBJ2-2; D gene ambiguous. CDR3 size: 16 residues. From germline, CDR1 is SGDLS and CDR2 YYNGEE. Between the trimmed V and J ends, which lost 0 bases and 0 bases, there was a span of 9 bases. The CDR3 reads CASSVGPETNTGELFF. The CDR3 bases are TGTGCCAGCAGCGTAGGTCCAGAGACGAACACCGGGGAGCTGTTTTTT. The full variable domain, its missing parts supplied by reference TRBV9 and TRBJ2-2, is DSGVTQTPKHLITATGQRVTLRCSPRSGDLSVYWYQQSLDQGLQFLIQYYNGEERAKGNILERFSAQQFPDLHSELNLSSLELGDSALYFCASSVGPETNTGELFFGEGSRLTVL.

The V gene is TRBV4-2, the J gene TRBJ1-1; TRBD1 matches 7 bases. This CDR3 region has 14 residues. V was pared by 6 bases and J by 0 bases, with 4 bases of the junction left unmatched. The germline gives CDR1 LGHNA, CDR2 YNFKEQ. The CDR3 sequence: CASRLQGMNTEAFF. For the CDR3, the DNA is TGTGCCAGCAGACTACAGGGGATGAACACTGAAGCTTTCTTT.

The CDR3 bases are TGTGCCAGCAGCTTATTCGGGACAGGGCCAGATACGCAGTATTTT. It specifies CASSLFGTGPDTQYF. V and J are TRBV7-9 and TRBJ2-3; 9 nucleotides line up with TRBD1. The germline V gene has CDR1 SEHNR and CDR2 FQNEAQ (reference sequence). J gave up 4 bases and V 2 bases, and 4 bases lay outside the gene matches. CDR3 size: 15 residues.

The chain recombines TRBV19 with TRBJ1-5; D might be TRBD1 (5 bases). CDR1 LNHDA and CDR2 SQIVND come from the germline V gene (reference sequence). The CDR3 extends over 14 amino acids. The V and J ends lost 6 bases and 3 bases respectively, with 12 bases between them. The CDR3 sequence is CASSSGGINQPQHF. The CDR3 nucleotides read TGTGCCAGTAGCTCGGGGGGGATCAATCAGCCCCAGCATTTT.

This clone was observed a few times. The DNA of the CDR3 is TGTGCCAGCAGCCTAGGACAGGGGATGGCGGAGACCCAGTACTTC. Its translation is CASSLGQGMAETQYF. The V call is TRBV11-2, the J call TRBJ2-5; 9 bases map to TRBD1. Germline CDR1 SGHAT, CDR2 FQNNGV. With 5 bases clipped from V and 5 bases from J, the junction kept 9 bases outside the gene matches. The CDR3 is 15 amino acids.

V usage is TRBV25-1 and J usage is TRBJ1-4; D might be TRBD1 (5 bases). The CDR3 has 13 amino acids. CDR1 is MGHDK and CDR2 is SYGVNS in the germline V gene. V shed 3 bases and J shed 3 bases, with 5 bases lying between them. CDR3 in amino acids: CASSEGPNEKLFF. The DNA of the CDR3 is TGTGCCAGCAGTGAGGGGCCTAATGAAAAACTGTTTTTT.

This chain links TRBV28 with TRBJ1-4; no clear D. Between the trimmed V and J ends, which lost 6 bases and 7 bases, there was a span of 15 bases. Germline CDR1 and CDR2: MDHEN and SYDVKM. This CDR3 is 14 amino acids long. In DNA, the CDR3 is TGTGCCAGCAGGAAAAGCCTACTGGTTGAAAAACTGTTTTTT. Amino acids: CASRKSLLVEKLFF.

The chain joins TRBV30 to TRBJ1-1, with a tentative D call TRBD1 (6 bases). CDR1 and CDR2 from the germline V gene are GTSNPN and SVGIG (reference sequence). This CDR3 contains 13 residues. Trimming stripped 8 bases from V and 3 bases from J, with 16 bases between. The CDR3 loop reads CAPQPPGDTEAFF. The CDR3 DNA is TGTGCCCCCCAGCCCCCAGGGGACACTGAAGCTTTCTTT.

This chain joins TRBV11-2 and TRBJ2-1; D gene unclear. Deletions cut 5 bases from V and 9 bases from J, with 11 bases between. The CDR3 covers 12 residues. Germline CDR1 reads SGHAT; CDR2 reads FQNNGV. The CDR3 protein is CASSPQAGEQFF. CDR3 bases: TGTGCCAGCAGCCCCCAAGCCGGTGAGCAGTTCTTC.

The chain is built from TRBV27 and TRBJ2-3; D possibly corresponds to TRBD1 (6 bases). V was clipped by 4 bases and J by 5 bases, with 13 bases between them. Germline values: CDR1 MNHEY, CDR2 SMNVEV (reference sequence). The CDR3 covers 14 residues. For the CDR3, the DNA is TGTGCCAGCAGTTACAGGGATCCGGGAGATACGCAGTATTTT. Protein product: CASSYRDPGDTQYF.

CDR3 sequence: CASSLFSSGRAGEQYF. The CDR3 DNA reads as TGTGCCAGCAGCTTATTTTCCTCCGGGAGGGCGGGCGAGCAGTACTTC. The chain combines TRBV7-9 with TRBJ2-7, with 8 positions matching TRBD2. V was pared by 2 bases and J by 6 bases, with 12 bases of the junction left unmatched. Germline-derived CDR1 and CDR2 are SEHNR and FQNEAQ (reference sequence). The CDR3 extends over 16 amino acids.

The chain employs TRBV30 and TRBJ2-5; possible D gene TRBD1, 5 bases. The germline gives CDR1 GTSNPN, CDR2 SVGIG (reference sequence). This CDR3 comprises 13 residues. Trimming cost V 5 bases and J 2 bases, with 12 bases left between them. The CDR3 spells CAWSLGQQETQYF. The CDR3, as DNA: TGTGCCTGGTCGCTTGGACAACAAGAGACCCAGTACTTC.

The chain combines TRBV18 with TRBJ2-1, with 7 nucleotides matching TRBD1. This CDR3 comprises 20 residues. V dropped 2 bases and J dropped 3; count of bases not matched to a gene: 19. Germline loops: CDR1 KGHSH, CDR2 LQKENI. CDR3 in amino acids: CASSPSETGLFGVGYNEQFF. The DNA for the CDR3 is TGTGCCAGCTCACCATCTGAGACAGGGCTTTTCGGGGTGGGCTACAATGAGCAGTTCTTC.